The clone carrying this TCR beta chain was found a few times. Antigen specificity is unknown. CDR1 MDHEN and CDR2 SYDVKM come from the germline V gene. This CDR3 contains 16 residues. The V gene lost 3 bases and the J gene lost 4 bases, with 15 bases spanning the gap. TCRdb's copy holds only in-frame clones and misses some; the assay was immunoSEQ multiplex PCR. The sample has some 99,000 clones; roughly 87% are singletons. This sample was included in a study of T cell responses to AZD1222 COVID-19 vaccine. Study-level results: The study identified only six AZD1222 recipients as seropositive at baseline.

J is TRBJ1-4 and V is TRBV28; no clear D. Here the sequenced sample was peripheral blood, taken on day 0 of AZD1222 vaccination. The clonotype comes from an adult in good health. CDR3 in amino acids: CASSFKAAEDNEKLFF. CDR3 coding DNA: TGTGCCAGCAGTTTTAAAGCGGCAGAGGATAATGAAAAACTGTTTTTT.